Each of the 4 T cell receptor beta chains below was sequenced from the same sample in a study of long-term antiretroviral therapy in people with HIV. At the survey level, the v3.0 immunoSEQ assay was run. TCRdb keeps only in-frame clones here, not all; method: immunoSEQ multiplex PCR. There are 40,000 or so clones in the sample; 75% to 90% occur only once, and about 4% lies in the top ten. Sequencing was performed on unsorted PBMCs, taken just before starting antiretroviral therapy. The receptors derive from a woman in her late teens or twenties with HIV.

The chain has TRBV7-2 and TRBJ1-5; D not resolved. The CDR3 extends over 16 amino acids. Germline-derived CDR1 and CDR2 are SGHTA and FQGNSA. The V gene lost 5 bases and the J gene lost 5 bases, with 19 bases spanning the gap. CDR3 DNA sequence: TGTGCCAGCAGCCACGGCGGGCAGAACGGCGATCAGCCCCAGCATTTT. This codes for CASSHGGQNGDQPQHF.

In DNA form, the CDR3 reads TGTGCCAGCAGTGAGGCGGGGATCGAAGGCACCGGGGAGCTGTTTTTT. It codes for CASSEAGIEGTGELFF. The chain uses TRBV2 and TRBJ2-2; weak D call: TRBD2 (6 bases). V lost 3 bases and J 4 bases, leaving 15 bases between the germline ends. Germline CDR1 reads SNHLY; CDR2 reads FYNNEI. The CDR3 sequence is 16 residues long.

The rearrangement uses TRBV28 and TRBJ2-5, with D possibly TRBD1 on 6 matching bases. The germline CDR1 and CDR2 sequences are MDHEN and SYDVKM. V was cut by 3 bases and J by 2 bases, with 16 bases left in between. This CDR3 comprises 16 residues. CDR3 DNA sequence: TGTGCCAGCAGTTTTCCCGAGGACAGACCTCAAGAGACCCAGTACTTC. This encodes CASSFPEDRPQETQYF. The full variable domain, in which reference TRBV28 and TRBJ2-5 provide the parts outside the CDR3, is DVKVTQSSRYLVKRTGEKVFLECVQDMDHENMFWYRQDPGLGLRLIYFSYDVKMKEKGDIPEGYSVSREKKERFSLILESASTNQTSMYLCASSFPEDRPQETQYFGPGTRLLVL.

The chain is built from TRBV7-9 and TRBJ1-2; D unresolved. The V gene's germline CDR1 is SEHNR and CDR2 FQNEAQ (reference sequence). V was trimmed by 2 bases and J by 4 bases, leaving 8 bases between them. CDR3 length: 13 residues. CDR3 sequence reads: CASSLQAGYGYTF. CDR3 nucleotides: TGTGCCAGCAGCTTACAGGCTGGCTATGGCTACACCTTC.